The clone carrying this TCR beta chain occurred many times. Antigen unknown. TCRdb passed the 5' RACE reads through MiXCR, listing each CDR3 protein once. The repertoire includes approximately 60,000 distinct CDR3 sequences, around 20% of them detected once, and 3.2% sits in the top ten. Tregs were sorted as CD4+CD25+CD127-/low cells. The germline gives CDR1 MGHRA, CDR2 YSYEKL. This CDR3 contains 17 residues. With 5 bases clipped from V and 1 base from J, the junction kept 7 bases outside the gene matches. General study findings and limits: In terms of TCR gene usage, tumor memory CD4+ T cells clustered together with blood and lymph node memory CD4+ cells, as well as with lymph node naive CD4+ cells. Tumor Treg TCRs overlapped most with tumor naive CD4+ cells. The larger-cohort validation was restricted to a single TCR beta V-J rearrangement rather than whole repertoires.

Material for sequencing was tumor-infiltrating Tregs sorted from the breast tumor. The gene calls are TRBV4-1 and TRBJ2-2; 10 bases are a match to TRBD2. The source is a female donor with breast cancer. In nucleotides, the CDR3 is TGCGCCAGCAGCGGGGCTAGCGGGAGTCTGAACACCGGGGAGCTGTTTTTT. Translated, it gives CASSGASGSLNTGELFF.